This is a list of T cell receptor beta chains from one sample in a study of T cell responses to AZD1222 COVID-19 vaccine. Profiled with immunoSEQ multiplex PCR; TCRdb holds only in-frame clones, not every one. The sample holds tens of thousands of clones, about 90% seen once. Sequenced material: peripheral blood, taken on day 0 of AZD1222 vaccination. Receptor source: an adult in good health. Both conserved end residues are part of each CDR3. D genes are given only for firm matches.

d_call	v_call	j_call	cdr3_nt	cdr3_aa
.	TRBV19	TRBJ1-2	TGTGCCAGTAGTACTCCATCGGGACATATTCCTATATCAACCTTC	CASSTPSGHIPISTF
.	TRBV6-2/TRBV6-3	TRBJ2-7	TGTGCCAGCAGCTCCACAACCTCCCTGGAGCAGTACTTC	CASSSTTSLEQYF
.	TRBV6-5	TRBJ1-5	TGTGCCAGCAGGGAGGGAGCCAATCAGCCCCAGCATTTT	CASREGANQPQHF
TRBD1	TRBV19	TRBJ1-6	TGTGCCAGTAGTATAGTCGGGACAGGGCGAACTTCACCCCTCCACTTT	CASSIVGTGRTSPLHF
TRBD1	TRBV3-1/TRBV3-2	TRBJ1-5	TGTGCCAGCAGCCAAGGAGAGGCGGACAGGGAAATTTTTGGAGGCAATCAGCCCCAGCATTTT	CASSQGEADREIFGGNQPQHF
.	TRBV6-5	TRBJ2-4	TGTGCCAGCCTCGCGGGGAGAGCCAAAAACATTCAGTACTTC	CASLAGRAKNIQYF
.	TRBV5-6	TRBJ1-1	TGTGCCAGCAGCCGCCGCGATTTAGTTGGTACTGAAGCTTTCTTT	CASSRRDLVGTEAFF
TRBD2	TRBV7-6	TRBJ2-3	TGTGCCAGCAGCTTAGTAGCGGGGGCGAACACAGATACGCAGTATTTT	CASSLVAGANTDTQYF
.	TRBV2	TRBJ1-2	TGTGCCAGCAGTGACAGGTCTGGCTACACCTTC	CASSDRSGYTF
.	TRBV5-1	TRBJ2-7	TGCGCCAGCAGCCTACAGGAACCAGGGCCCTACTACGAGCAGTACTTC	CASSLQEPGPYYEQYF
TRBD1	TRBV2	TRBJ1-6	TGTGCCAGCAGTAGGGACAGCTCGTTCGGTTCACCCCTCCACTTT	CASSRDSSFGSPLHF
.	TRBV5-1	TRBJ2-5	TGCGCCAGCAGCTTGATGGCTAGCACTCAAGAGACCCAGTACTTC	CASSLMASTQETQYF
.	TRBV27	TRBJ1-5	TGTGCCAGCAGTTTGCGGGGTTATAGCAATCAGCCCCAGCATTTT	CASSLRGYSNQPQHF
TRBD1	TRBV30	TRBJ1-4	TGTGCCTGCCAGGGGGCGGAAAGAAAACTGTTTTTT	CACQGAERKLFF
.	TRBV3-1/TRBV3-2	TRBJ2-7	TGTGCCAGCAGCCAAGATGCGACGGCCTACGAGCAGTACTTC	CASSQDATAYEQYF
.	TRBV18	TRBJ2-2	TGTGCCAGCTCATCGTCCGGGTCCCCCACCGGGGAGCTGTTTTTT	CASSSSGSPTGELFF
TRBD2	TRBV5-1	TRBJ2-7	TGCGCCAGCAGGACGCCGGGAGGGTACTACGAGCAGTACTTC	CASRTPGGYYEQYF
TRBD1	TRBV6-4	TRBJ1-4	TGTGCCAGCAGCTTCGGGACAGGCTTGAATGAAAAACTGTTTTTT	CASSFGTGLNEKLFF
.	TRBV3-1/TRBV3-2	TRBJ2-3	TGTGCCAGCAGCGCTCACAACGGGGGAGATACGCAGTATTTT	CASSAHNGGDTQYF
TRBD1	TRBV12-5	TRBJ1-1	TGTGCTAGTGGTTTGCCTACAGGGGGCTTACTGCTATTTGAAGCTTTCTTT	CASGLPTGGLLLFEAFF
TRBD1	TRBV7-9	TRBJ2-3	TGTGCCAGCAGCCCCACGACAGGGTGGAGAGATACGCAGTATTTT	CASSPTTGWRDTQYF
.	TRBV3-1/TRBV3-2	TRBJ1-5	TGTGCCAGCAGCCTGGGGAATCAGCCCCAGCATTTT	CASSLGNQPQHF
.	TRBV19	TRBJ2-2	TGTGCCACTTCCCTGGGGGGATCAGGTACCGGGGAGCTGTTTTTT	CATSLGGSGTGELFF
TRBD2	TRBV13	TRBJ2-2	TGTGCCAGCAGCGGGGGGGAGCGAACCGGGGAGCTGTTTTTT	CASSGGERTGELFF
.	TRBV9	TRBJ2-1	TGTGCCAGCAGCGTAGAGGGTCCGGGGGCCTTCTACAATGAGCAGTTCTTC	CASSVEGPGAFYNEQFF
.	TRBV28	TRBJ2-7	TGTGCCAGCAACCCCCCGGGTTACGAGCAGTACTTC	CASNPPGYEQYF
.	TRBV3-1/TRBV3-2	TRBJ1-2	TGTGCCAGCAGCCGCCAGGGAAACTATGGCTACACCTTC	CASSRQGNYGYTF
.	TRBV12-3/TRBV12-4	TRBJ1-1	TGTGCCAGCAGTCCGGGCCCCACTGAAGCTTTCTTT	CASSPGPTEAFF